This TCR beta chain was documented in a study of blood T cell repertoires in COVID-19. Generated by immunoSEQ multiplex PCR, the TCRdb table keeps only in-frame clones and is missing some. The sample yields 45,000 to 65,000 clones, more than 90% seen once. The CDR3 loop spans 14 amino acids. Germline V gene lookup returns CDR1 SEHNR and CDR2 FQNEAQ (reference sequence). Trimming took 4 bases from V and 2 from J, leaving 11 bases between them. The chain has TRBV7-9 and TRBJ2-5; perhaps TRBD2 as D (6 bases). The specimen sequenced was peripheral blood. This TCR derives from a woman of 80 years or more with acute or convalescent COVID-19. The CDR3 loop reads CASSSWTMQETQYF. CDR3 coding DNA: TGTGCCAGCAGCTCGTGGACTATGCAAGAGACCCAGTACTTC.